This TCR beta chain was recorded in a study of T cell responses to AZD1222 COVID-19 vaccine. Repertoires were generated with immunoSEQ multiplex PCR, while TCRdb's copy carries only in-frame clones and drops some. The sample has 87,000 or so clones, about 88% seen once. Study-wide results and caveats: Unmutated variant regions reportedly attract nearly half of all spike-specific TCRs.

Notes on this clone: Antigen specificity is unknown.

Specimen: peripheral blood, collected on day 0 of AZD1222 vaccination. The receptor's source is an adult in good health.

CDR3 protein: CASSQQLGGQKNTEAFF. CDR3 in DNA: TGCGCCAGCAGCCAACAATTGGGGGGACAGAAGAACACTGAAGCTTTCTTT. The V and J genes are TRBV4-3 and TRBJ1-1; 7 bases line up with TRBD1. The CDR3 extends over 17 amino acids. The junction had 10 bases not matched to a gene; V was cut back by 2 bases and J by 1 base. CDR1 is LGHNA and CDR2 is YSLEER in the germline V gene.